Described below is a single T cell receptor (beta chain) sequence and its context. What it binds is unknown. Patients had residual fresh-frozen tumor tissue and more than two years of survival data. The CDR3 is 15 residues long. Germline values: CDR1 SGHNT, CDR2 YYREEE (reference sequence). V was pared by 0 bases and J by 3 bases, with 9 bases between. Profiling relied on immunoSEQ multiplex PCR, and the TCRdb table lists in-frame clones only, not all of them. The sample lists under 100,000 clones; about 90% were seen once. This record comes from a study of glioma-infiltrating T cells after dendritic cell vaccination. General study points: Complete blood and tumor specimen sets were limited to few patients. Higher pretreatment TIL content predicted longer progression-free time and survival.

The receptor comes from a human donor with glioblastoma. The sequencing used blood, collected before dendritic cell vaccination. The chain recombines TRBV5-4 with TRBJ2-2, with D possibly matching TRBD2 (5 bases). CDR3 nucleotides: TGTGCCAGCAGCTTGGCCGGGGTGGACACCGGGGAGCTGTTTTTT. Amino acids: CASSLAGVDTGELFF.